This T cell receptor (beta chain) was captured by sequencing in a study of PD-1 blockade in classical Hodgkin lymphoma. All trial patients relapsed after autologous stem cell transplantation. The data were produced by immunoSEQ multiplex PCR, yet TCRdb's version contains in-frame clones alone and is incomplete. The sample shows more than 50,000 clones, around 90% of them seen only once. The receptor's source is a human donor with classical Hodgkin lymphoma. Sequencing used peripheral blood mononuclear cells (PBMCs), obtained at baseline.

The CDR3 loop is CASSYTLSSYNEQFF. The CDR3 region has the DNA TGTGCCAGCAGTTACACCTTAAGCTCCTACAATGAGCAGTTCTTC. The chain carries TRBV6-5 and TRBJ2-1; D is unresolved. The CDR3 extends over 15 amino acids. The V end was cut by 2 bases, the J end by 0 bases, with 8 bases between. Germline-derived CDR1 and CDR2 are MNHEY and SVGAGI.